What follows are 26 T cell receptor beta chains derived from one specimen sequenced in a study of shared clonotypes between healthy human individuals (TCRdb year 2020). The library was obtained by the immunoSEQ multiplex PCR assay. Held by TCRdb, this immuneACCESS table contains in-frame sequences only and omits some clones. Under half of the omission traces to an unresolved V gene where checked; the cause of the rest is unknown. The sample contains roughly 550,000 clones, around 95% of them found a single time. The top ten clones comprise over 0.09% of the sample. CD8 naive samples were CD45RO-negative cells positively selected for CCR7, giving a CD45RA+CCR7+ population that excluded TemRA cells. The sequencing sample was made of naive CD8+ T cells sorted from blood. The cell subset or site label, as the study defines it: CD45RA+CCR7+. These receptors originate from a woman aged 30 to 39 in good health.

V is TRBV6-6 and J is TRBJ2-7; 9 bases agree with TRBD2. The CDR3 loop spans 13 amino acids. Germline V gene data show CDR1 as MNHNY and CDR2 as SVGAGI (reference sequence). With V trimmed by 9 bases and J by 5 bases, 8 bases remained unmatched. CDR3: CASKLAGYNEQYF. The CDR3 DNA sequence: TGTGCCAGTAAACTAGCGGGTTACAACGAGCAGTACTTC.

The chain has TRBV27 and TRBJ2-2, with 9 nucleotides matching TRBD2. CDR3 length: 18 residues. With V trimmed by 7 bases and J by 1 base, 13 bases remained unmatched. Germline V gives CDR1 MNHEY, CDR2 SMNVEV (reference sequence). The CDR3 DNA sequence: TGTGCCAGCACCCTCGTGGTAGCGGGAGAGGGGAACACCGGGGAGCTGTTTTTT. As protein: CASTLVVAGEGNTGELFF.

The chain recombines TRBV27 with TRBJ1-5; no firm D call. The V gene's germline CDR1 is MNHEY and CDR2 SMNVEV (reference sequence). This CDR3 spans 14 amino acids. V lost 2 bases, J lost 1 base, and 6 bases lay in between. The CDR3 spells CASSLGLSNQPQHF. The CDR3 DNA follows: TGTGCCAGCAGTTTAGGGTTGAGCAATCAGCCCCAGCATTTT.

Turning to this clone: The same CDR3 also results from other DNA sequences found in this sample. This rearrangement joins TRBV5-6 to TRBJ1-1; no reliable D call. V was trimmed by 0 bases and J by 8 bases, leaving 5 bases between them. The CDR3 runs to 11 residues. Germline V gene sequence: CDR1 SGHDT, CDR2 YYEEEE. The CDR3 spells CASSLGIEAFF. DNA of the CDR3: TGTGCCAGCAGCTTGGGAATCGAAGCTTTCTTT.

This chain links TRBV6-5 with TRBJ2-7; D might be TRBD2 (5 bases). Trimming pared 2 bases from V and 7 bases from J, leaving 9 bases between. Germline-derived CDR1 and CDR2 are MNHEY and SVGAGI. The CDR3 runs 12 residues. The CDR3 DNA is TGTGCCAGCAGTTACCCTTCGGGAGAGCAGTACTTC. Amino acid sequence: CASSYPSGEQYF.

The chain employs TRBV5-6 and TRBJ1-2; D is possibly TRBD1 (5 bases). With 4 bases removed from V and 5 bases from J, the gap between germline ends came to 21 bases. Germline V gene sequence: CDR1 SGHDT, CDR2 YYEEEE. The CDR3 extends over 16 amino acids. The CDR3 sequence: CASSHEQVETGYGYTF. The DNA of the CDR3 is TGTGCCAGCAGCCATGAACAGGTCGAGACGGGTTATGGCTACACCTTC.

V usage is TRBV27 and J usage is TRBJ2-5; D possibly corresponds to TRBD1 (6 bases). Trimming pared 5 bases from V and 11 bases from J, leaving 24 bases between. The CDR3 is 15 residues long. The germline V gene encodes CDR1 MNHEY and CDR2 SMNVEV (reference sequence). The chain's CDR3 is CASSNTGTPFGEQYF. The DNA for the CDR3 is TGTGCCAGCAGTAATACAGGGACCCCCTTTGGGGAGCAGTACTTC.

The chain is built from TRBV7-9 and TRBJ2-1; D is possibly TRBD2 (5 bases). The length of the CDR3 is 13 residues. The germline V gene has CDR1 SEHNR and CDR2 FQNEAQ (reference sequence). V was cut by 0 bases and J by 7 bases, with 7 bases left in between. In nucleotides, the CDR3 is TGTGCCAGCAGCTTAGCCTCGGGGAATGAGCAGTTCTTC. Protein product: CASSLASGNEQFF. Variable domain in full (rest from reference TRBV7-9 and TRBJ2-1): DTGVSQNPRHKITKRGQNVTFRCDPISEHNRLYWYRQTLGQGPEFLTYFQNEAQLEKSRLLSDRFSAERPKGSFSTLEIQRTEQGDSAMYLCASSLASGNEQFFGPGTRLTVL.

This rearrangement joins TRBV9 to TRBJ2-7; possible D gene TRBD2, 6 bases. This CDR3 has 15 amino acids. The V end lost 2 bases, the J end lost 0 bases, and 12 bases lay between the germline ends. Germline V lookup: CDR1 SGDLS, CDR2 YYNGEE. The CDR3 is CASSVGLPGSYEQYF. The CDR3 nucleotides read TGTGCCAGCAGCGTGGGACTCCCGGGCTCCTACGAGCAGTACTTC.

As for this clone: Distinct nucleotide sequences in the sample also encode this CDR3. The chain combines TRBV28 with TRBJ1-5, with D uncertain. Trimming removed 1 base from V and 6 bases from J, with 10 bases in between. Germline V CDR1 and CDR2: MDHEN, SYDVKM. The CDR3 contains 14 residues. Here the CDR3 DNA reads TGTGCCAGCAGTTTATCGGGGATAGGTCAGCCCCAGCATTTT. Its protein is CASSLSGIGQPQHF.

The gene calls are TRBV6-1 and TRBJ2-7, with a possible D match to TRBD2 (6 bases). This CDR3 region has 15 residues. Germline loops: CDR1 MNHNS, CDR2 SASEGT. V lost 3 bases to trimming and J lost 2 bases, with 14 bases between them. The CDR3 DNA reads as TGTGCCAGCAGTGACGGATGGGACTCGACCTACGAGCAGTACTTC. Translation gives CASSDGWDSTYEQYF.

The chain links TRBV11-2 to TRBJ1-2, with no clear D. The CDR3 loop spans 11 amino acids. Germline values: CDR1 SGHAT, CDR2 FQNNGV. The V gene lost 5 bases and the J gene lost 6 bases, with 7 bases spanning the gap. The CDR3 DNA reads TGTGCCAGCAGCGGGATCCATGGCTACACCTTC. Amino acid sequence: CASSGIHGYTF.

The chain links TRBV28 to TRBJ2-1; D is undetermined. CDR1 MDHEN and CDR2 SYDVKM come from the germline V gene. The CDR3 sequence is 15 residues long. V gave up 1 base and J gave up 9 bases, with 16 bases separating them. The CDR3 loop is CASSLSLGLKIEQFF. The CDR3 DNA sequence: TGTGCCAGCAGTTTATCCCTAGGCCTTAAAATTGAGCAGTTCTTC.

The V gene is TRBV5-4, the J gene TRBJ1-1, with D uncertain. The CDR3 is 11 amino acids. Germline CDR1 reads SGHNT; CDR2 reads YYREEE (reference sequence). Trimming shortened V by 5 bases and J by 8 bases, and 10 bases separated the two germline ends. The CDR3 nucleotides read TGTGCCAGCAGGGGAACAAGAGAAGCTTTCTTT. It encodes CASRGTREAFF.

The chain recombines TRBV5-5 with TRBJ2-7; possible D gene TRBD1, 5 bases. CDR3 length equals 14 residues. Trimming cost V 1 base and J 2 bases, with 10 bases left between them. Germline values: CDR1 SGHKS, CDR2 YYEKEE (reference sequence). Here the CDR3 DNA reads TGTGCCAGCAGCTTGACAGGTGCCCCCTACGAGCAGTACTTC. Its protein product is CASSLTGAPYEQYF.

The rearrangement links TRBV7-3 to TRBJ2-5, with D possibly being TRBD1 or TRBD2 (5 bases each). CDR1 and CDR2 (germline): SGHTA, FQGTGA. V dropped 3 bases and J dropped 5 bases, with 16 bases sitting between them. This CDR3 has 15 amino acids. CDR3 nucleotide sequence: TGTGCCAGCAGCTTGTCGGGACCATCTAGGGAGACCCAGTACTTC. It specifies CASSLSGPSRETQYF.

The table lists this clone with a count of one. The chain joins TRBV4-1 to TRBJ1-2; possible D gene TRBD1, 6 bases. There are 14 residues in the CDR3. CDR1 and CDR2 from the germline V gene are MGHRA and YSYEKL. Trimming shortened V by 5 bases and J by 3 bases, and 13 bases separated the two germline ends. CDR3 loop: CASSATGSHYGYTF. CDR3 nucleotide sequence: TGCGCCAGCAGCGCTACAGGGAGCCACTATGGCTACACCTTC.

V is TRBV28 and J is TRBJ1-2; no clear D gene. The V gene's germline CDR1 is MDHEN and CDR2 SYDVKM. Trimming left V 6 bases short and J 2 bases short, with 13 bases between. CDR3 length equals 14 residues. The CDR3 DNA is TGTGCCAGCAGCAAGGGAGGGCAAAACTATGGCTACACCTTC. This sequence encodes CASSKGGQNYGYTF.

The chain couples TRBV2 to TRBJ1-1, with D maybe TRBD1 (5 bases). The germline V and J ends were trimmed by 7 bases and 0 bases, with 12 bases remaining between them. Germline V CDR1 and CDR2: SNHLY, FYNNEI. The CDR3 is 14 amino acids. CDR3 in DNA: TGTGCCAGCATGGGGGGTTGGGTGAACACTGAAGCTTTCTTT. Translation: CASMGGWVNTEAFF.

Comments on this clone: Other DNA sequences in the same sample also yield this CDR3. V is TRBV27 and J is TRBJ2-1, with no clear D. Trimming shortened V by 3 bases and J by 6 bases, and 3 bases separated the two germline ends. The V gene's germline CDR1 is MNHEY and CDR2 SMNVEV (reference sequence). The CDR3 extends over 11 amino acids. CDR3 in amino acids: CASSFINEQFF. The CDR3 DNA reads TGTGCCAGCAGTTTCATCAATGAGCAGTTCTTC.

Note on this clone: Other nucleotide sequences from this sample produce the same CDR3. The chain carries TRBV5-1 and TRBJ2-7; 8 nucleotides agree with TRBD2. J was trimmed by 4 bases and V by 2 bases; bases with no gene match: 2. Germline lookup yields CDR1 SGHRS and CDR2 YFSETQ. CDR3 length equals 13 residues. The CDR3, as DNA: TGCGCCAGCAGCTTTGGACTAGCTTACGAGCAGTACTTC. It translates to CASSFGLAYEQYF.

This chain joins TRBV14 and TRBJ2-7; D ambiguous. Germline CDR1 and CDR2: SGHDN and FVKESK. The CDR3 is made up of 13 amino acids. V gave up 3 bases and J gave up 4 bases, with 10 bases separating them. In DNA form, the CDR3 reads TGTGCCAGCAGCCAGGACCGCAGTTACGAGCAGTACTTC. As protein: CASSQDRSYEQYF.

V is TRBV28 and J is TRBJ2-5; D is unresolved. Trimming took off 4 bases at V and 4 bases at J, with 13 bases between the two ends. The CDR3 is 14 amino acids. The germline V gene encodes CDR1 MDHEN and CDR2 SYDVKM. The CDR3 loop is CASSSHKSGETQYF. CDR3 nucleotides: TGTGCCAGCAGTTCCCACAAATCTGGAGAGACCCAGTACTTC.

The V gene is TRBV13, the J gene TRBJ2-4; 7 nucleotides match TRBD2. The ends lost 5 bases at V and 1 base at J; junction bases unmatched: 8. Germline CDR1 is PRHDT and CDR2 is FYEKMQ (reference sequence). This CDR3 is 16 amino acids long. The CDR3 loop reads CASSPTVREAKNIQYF. The CDR3 DNA sequence: TGTGCCAGCAGCCCCACTGTGCGGGAGGCCAAAAACATTCAGTACTTC.

This chain uses TRBV28 with TRBJ1-1; D uncertain. Germline CDR1 and CDR2: MDHEN and SYDVKM. There are 13 residues in the CDR3. V was cut by 6 bases and J by 5 bases, with 13 bases left in between. The CDR3 reads CASRSPGRTEAFF. The CDR3 region has the DNA TGTGCCAGCAGATCCCCCGGGAGGACTGAAGCTTTCTTT.

The CDR3 here is CASSLGPRDSTNEQFF. As DNA, the CDR3 is TGTGCCAGCAGCTTAGGACCCCGGGACTCTACTAATGAGCAGTTCTTC. The chain couples TRBV7-9 to TRBJ2-1; tentative D call: TRBD2 (6 bases). V was cut by 1 base and J by 7 bases, with 17 bases left in between. CDR3 length: 16 amino acids. Germline-derived CDR1 and CDR2 are SEHNR and FQNEAQ (reference sequence).